A single sample gave rise to the 4 T cell receptor beta chains below, sequenced in a study of T cell responses to AZD1222 COVID-19 vaccine. Clones were read by immunoSEQ multiplex PCR, and TCRdb kept only the in-frame ones, dropping some. The data hold roughly 78,000 clones, with about 82% observed a single time. The sequenced sample was peripheral blood, obtained on day 0 of AZD1222 vaccination. The receptor set was obtained from an adult in good health.

This chain connects TRBV19 to TRBJ2-2, with D tentatively TRBD1 or TRBD2 (5 bases each). Germline CDR1 is LNHDA and CDR2 is SQIVND (reference sequence). The CDR3 has 16 amino acids. V was pared by 0 bases and J by 4 bases, with 12 bases between. This CDR3 is CASSIDQGRSTGELFF. DNA for the CDR3: TGTGCCAGTAGTATAGATCAGGGACGATCCACCGGGGAGCTGTTTTTT.

The chain uses TRBV7-9 and TRBJ2-1, with D unclear. The CDR3 length is 15 residues. CDR1 SEHNR and CDR2 FQNEAQ come from the germline V gene (reference sequence). The V and J ends lost 2 bases and 8 bases respectively, with 16 bases between them. CDR3 region: CASSLNPVASDEQFF. In nucleotides, the CDR3 is TGTGCCAGCAGCTTAAATCCGGTGGCCAGCGATGAGCAGTTCTTC.

The V gene is TRBV6-2 or TRBV6-3, the J gene TRBJ1-1, with D perhaps TRBD1 (6 bases). The CDR3 contains 14 residues. V lost 5 bases, J lost 7 bases, and 17 bases lay in between. In germline, CDR1 is MNHEY, CDR2 SVGEGT. The CDR3 loop reads CASSLPRDILEAFF. The CDR3 DNA follows: TGTGCCAGCAGTCTTCCCCGGGACATACTTGAAGCTTTCTTT.

The rearrangement uses TRBV6-5 and TRBJ2-7, with TRBD2 matching 7 bases. The germline gives CDR1 MNHEY, CDR2 SVGAGI. J gave up 6 bases and V 6 bases, and 5 bases lay outside the gene matches. The CDR3 sequence is 12 residues long. The CDR3 region has the DNA TGTGCCAGCAGCGGGGACTATTCCGAGCAGTACTTC. It yields the protein CASSGDYSEQYF.